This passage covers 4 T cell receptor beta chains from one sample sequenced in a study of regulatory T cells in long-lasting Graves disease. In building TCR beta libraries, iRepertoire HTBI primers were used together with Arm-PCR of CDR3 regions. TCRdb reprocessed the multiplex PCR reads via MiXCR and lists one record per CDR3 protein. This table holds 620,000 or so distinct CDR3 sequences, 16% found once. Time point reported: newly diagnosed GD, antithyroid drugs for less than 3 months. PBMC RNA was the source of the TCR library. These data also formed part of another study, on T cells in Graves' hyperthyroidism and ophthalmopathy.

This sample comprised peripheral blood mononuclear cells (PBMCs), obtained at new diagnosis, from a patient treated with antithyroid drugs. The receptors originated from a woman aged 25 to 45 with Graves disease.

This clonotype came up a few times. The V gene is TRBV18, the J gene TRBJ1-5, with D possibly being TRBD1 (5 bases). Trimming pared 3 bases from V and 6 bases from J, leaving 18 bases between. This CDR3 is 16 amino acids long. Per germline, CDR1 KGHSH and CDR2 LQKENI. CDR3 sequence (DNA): TGTGCCAGCTCACCCCTGGACGGGATGGGGCGTCAGCCCCAGCATTTT. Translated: CASSPLDGMGRQPQHF.

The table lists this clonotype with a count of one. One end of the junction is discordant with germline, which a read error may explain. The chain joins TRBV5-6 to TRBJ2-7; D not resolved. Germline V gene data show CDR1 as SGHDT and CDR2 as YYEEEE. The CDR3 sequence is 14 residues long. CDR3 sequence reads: CACSLGTPSYEQYF. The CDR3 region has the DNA TGTGCCTGCAGCTTGGGTACTCCTTCCTACGAGCAGTACTTC.

CDR3 amino acids: CASSVEVGGYGYTF. The DNA for the CDR3 is TGTGCCAGCAGTGTTGAGGTGGGGGGGTATGGCTACACCTTC. V usage is TRBV6-2 or TRBV6-3 and J usage is TRBJ1-2, with D perhaps matching TRBD1 (5 bases). Germline V gene lookup returns CDR1 MNHEY and CDR2 SVGEGT. This CDR3 is built from 14 residues. V gave up 5 bases and J gave up 5 bases, with 15 bases separating them.

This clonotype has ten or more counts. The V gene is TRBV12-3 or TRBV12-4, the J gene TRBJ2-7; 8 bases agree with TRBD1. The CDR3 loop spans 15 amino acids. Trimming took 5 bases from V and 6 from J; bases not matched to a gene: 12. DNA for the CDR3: TGTGCCAGCAGTCCCCCCGGGACAGGACCCCTCGAGCAGTACTTC. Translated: CASSPPGTGPLEQYF.